This TCR beta chain was found in a study of blood T cell repertoires in COVID-19. For the study at large: Sources were T cells, B-cell-depleted T cells, or PBMCs; the material itself was cDNA or gDNA.

Participant-given clinical history determined each cohort assignment. Recovered participants had two consecutive negative NP/OP PCR tests, healthcare professional clearance, or symptom resolution. Generated by immunoSEQ multiplex PCR, the TCRdb table keeps only in-frame clones and is missing some. The table shows around 310,000 clones, with 89% occurring only once. The clonotype comes from a woman aged 35 to 49 who had recovered from COVID-19. The sequenced sample consisted of PBMCs or T cells enriched from blood (not recorded which).

The CDR3 DNA reads as TGTGCCAGTCTCACGACTAGCGGGACAGATACGCAGTATTTT. Its translation is CASLTTSGTDTQYF. This chain connects TRBV6-5 to TRBJ2-3, with 10 positions matching TRBD2. The CDR3 contains 14 residues. The trim removed 9 bases at V and 3 bases at J, leaving 6 bases unmatched. Germline V gene sequence: CDR1 MNHEY, CDR2 SVGAGI.